Presented here are 27 T cell receptor beta chains from one specimen sequenced in a study of siplizumab effects on memory and regulatory T cells (dated 2019 in TCRdb). Receptor libraries were prepared by the immunoSEQ multiplex PCR assay. Held by TCRdb, this immuneACCESS table contains in-frame sequences only and omits some clones. Under half of the omission traces to an unresolved V gene where checked; the cause of the rest is unknown. Within this sample are around 120,000 clones, with roughly 94% of them counted one time only. The top ten clones comprise approximately 1.8% of the sample. The source material was non-Treg CD4+ T cells sorted from blood. The sample's cell subset or site, from its label and the paper: FACS-sorted unstimulated CD4+ non-regulatory T cells. These receptors were obtained from a human donor in good health.

The chain carries TRBV7-3 and TRBJ2-7; D is unresolved. The V gene's germline CDR1 is SGHTA and CDR2 FQGTGA. The V gene lost 0 bases and the J gene lost 3 bases, with 15 bases spanning the gap. This CDR3 is 16 amino acids long. The DNA for the CDR3 is TGTGCCAGCAGCTTAACTGGCGCCACTTCAAACTACGAGCAGTACTTC. Translation gives CASSLTGATSNYEQYF.

The rearrangement joins TRBV6-5 to TRBJ1-2; D gene ambiguous. Per the germline V gene, CDR1 is MNHEY and CDR2 is SVGAGI. The V end lost 6 bases, the J end lost 1 base, and 9 bases lay between the germline ends. This CDR3 has 13 amino acids. The CDR3 is CASSSHGNYGYTF. CDR3 sequence (DNA): TGTGCCAGCAGCTCCCATGGTAACTATGGCTACACCTTC.

CDR3 coding DNA: TGTGCCAGCAGTGAAGGACAGGGGGCGCGAGATACGCAGTATTTT. Translating gives CASSEGQGARDTQYF. The genes are TRBV6-1 and TRBJ2-3; 10 nucleotides agree with TRBD1. Per germline, CDR1 MNHNS and CDR2 SASEGT. Trimming took 1 base from V and 5 from J; bases not matched to a gene: 3. The CDR3 length is 15 residues.

The chain is built from TRBV11-2 and TRBJ2-4, with D perhaps matching TRBD1 or TRBD2 (5 bases each). The V and J ends lost 4 bases and 0 bases respectively, with 22 bases between them. The CDR3 length is 19 residues. The germline gives CDR1 SGHAT, CDR2 FQNNGV. CDR3 DNA: TGTGCCAGCAGCTCAACCTATCCCCGGGACGCACTAGCCAAAAACATTCAGTACTTC. This encodes CASSSTYPRDALAKNIQYF.

The rearrangement links TRBV6-6 to TRBJ1-6, with 9 bases fitting TRBD1. CDR3 length equals 15 residues. From germline, CDR1 is MNHNY and CDR2 SVGAGI (reference sequence). With V trimmed by 7 bases and J by 5 bases, 6 bases remained unmatched. CDR3 loop: CASNVDRGNNSPLHF. The CDR3 region has the DNA TGTGCCAGCAATGTCGACAGGGGGAATAATTCACCCCTCCACTTT.

For this clone: The sample carries other DNA sequences with the same CDR3. The chain employs TRBV5-6 and TRBJ2-7; TRBD2 is a possible D gene (5 bases). The CDR3 is 11 amino acids. The germline V gene has CDR1 SGHDT and CDR2 YYEEEE. V lost 0 bases and J lost 7, with 5 bases in between. CDR3 coding DNA: TGTGCCAGCAGCTTGGGGGAGGAGCAGTACTTC. Amino acid sequence: CASSLGEEQYF.

The genes are TRBV2 and TRBJ2-5, with D perhaps matching TRBD2 (5 bases). Trimming shortened V by 7 bases and J by 2 bases, and 11 bases separated the two germline ends. There are 13 residues in the CDR3. Germline V gene lookup returns CDR1 SNHLY and CDR2 FYNNEI. DNA of the CDR3: TGTGCCAGCAAGGTCGGGAAACAAGAGACCCAGTACTTC. It translates to CASKVGKQETQYF. Based on the CDR3 plus reference TRBV2 and TRBJ2-5, the full variable domain is EPEVTQTPSHQVTQMGQEVILRCVPISNHLYFYWYRQILGQKVEFLVSFYNNEISEKSEIFDDQFSVERPDGSNFTLKIRSTKLEDSAMYFCASKVGKQETQYFGPGTRLLVL.

The chain employs TRBV5-4 and TRBJ2-7; tentative D call: TRBD2 (5 bases). The CDR3 totals 12 residues. Trimming pared 4 bases from V and 7 bases from J, leaving 12 bases between. The germline gives CDR1 SGHNT, CDR2 YYREEE (reference sequence). CDR3 residues: CASSGSRREQYF. The CDR3 DNA follows: TGTGCCAGCAGCGGGAGTAGAAGGGAGCAGTACTTC. Drawing the rest from reference TRBV5-4 and TRBJ2-7, the complete variable domain is ETGVTQSPTHLIKTRGQQVTLRCSSQSGHNTVSWYQQALGQGPQFIFQYYREEENGRGNFPPRFSGLQFPNYSSELNVNALELDDSALYLCASSGSRREQYFGPGTRLTVT.

J is TRBJ2-3 and V is TRBV7-2, with unresolved D. The V end was cut by 4 bases, the J end by 0 bases, with 2 bases between. This CDR3 is 12 amino acids long. Germline CDR1 and CDR2: SGHTA and FQGNSA. CDR3 region: CASSWSTDTQYF. Here the CDR3 DNA reads TGTGCCAGCAGCTGGAGCACAGATACGCAGTATTTT.

The chain employs TRBV6-5 and TRBJ2-7, with D possibly matching TRBD1 (6 bases). This CDR3 has 13 residues. V was trimmed by 6 bases and J by 1 base, leaving 10 bases between them. CDR1 and CDR2 (germline): MNHEY, SVGAGI. The CDR3 DNA sequence: TGTGCCAGCAGGAACAGGGTTTCCTACGAGCAGTACTTC. Translating gives CASRNRVSYEQYF.

The CDR3 coding sequence is TGTGCCAGTAGCCCCCAGGGATTCTATGGCTACACCTTC. This sequence encodes CASSPQGFYGYTF. The J gene is TRBJ1-2, the V gene TRBV19; weak D call: TRBD1 (5 bases). V was pared by 6 bases and J by 4 bases, with 12 bases between. The CDR3 length is 13 residues. Per germline, CDR1 LNHDA and CDR2 SQIVND (reference sequence).

The V and J genes are TRBV5-1 and TRBJ1-1; 7 bases agree with TRBD1. Per the germline V gene, CDR1 is SGHRS and CDR2 is YFSETQ. Trimming took 4 bases from V and 6 from J; bases not matched to a gene: 9. This CDR3 has 14 amino acids. In DNA, the CDR3 is TGCGCCAGCAGCACCTTACAAGGACAGGCTGAAGCTTTCTTT. This codes for CASSTLQGQAEAFF.

This sequence joins TRBV19 and TRBJ2-7; possibly TRBD2 for D (6 bases). Trimming removed 6 bases from V and 0 bases from J, with 21 bases in between. Germline CDR1 and CDR2: LNHDA and SQIVND (reference sequence). The CDR3 extends over 17 amino acids. The CDR3 sequence: CASSVGWWGGVSYEQYF. Here the CDR3 DNA reads TGTGCCAGTAGCGTTGGTTGGTGGGGCGGGGTCTCCTACGAGCAGTACTTC. Looking up the rest from reference TRBV19 and TRBJ2-7 gives the full variable domain: DGGITQSPKYLFRKEGQNVTLSCEQNLNHDAMYWYRQDPGQGLRLIYYSQIVNDFQKGDIAEGYSVSREKKESFPLTVTSAQKNPTAFYLCASSVGWWGGVSYEQYFGPGTRLTVT.

The chain recombines TRBV25-1 with TRBJ2-3; 9 bases agree with TRBD2. V dropped 7 bases and J dropped 3; count of bases not matched to a gene: 8. The germline CDR1 and CDR2 sequences are MGHDK and SYGVNS. This CDR3 is 15 amino acids long. The CDR3 DNA sequence: TGTGCCAGCACCCCGAGCGGGAGGTTGACAGATACGCAGTATTTT. Translating gives CASTPSGRLTDTQYF.

The chain employs TRBV30 and TRBJ1-2; D is undetermined. Germline values: CDR1 GTSNPN, CDR2 SVGIG (reference sequence). The CDR3 consists of 12 residues. Trimming left V 0 bases short and J 8 bases short, with 10 bases between. The CDR3 region is CAWSVQTRGYTF. CDR3 nucleotides: TGTGCCTGGAGTGTCCAGACACGGGGCTACACCTTC.

The gene calls are TRBV5-1 and TRBJ1-4; D remains ambiguous. Trimming took 3 bases from V and 8 from J, leaving 14 bases between them. This CDR3 contains 14 residues. Germline values: CDR1 SGHRS, CDR2 YFSETQ. CDR3 region: CASSSQTVAEKLFF. The CDR3 DNA reads TGCGCCAGCAGCTCTCAGACTGTAGCGGAAAAACTGTTTTTT.

V usage is TRBV5-1 and J usage is TRBJ1-6, with D unresolved. Germline V gene sequence: CDR1 SGHRS, CDR2 YFSETQ. V was pared by 0 bases and J by 6 bases, with 7 bases between. This CDR3 contains 14 residues. DNA of the CDR3: TGCGCCAGCAGCTTGGAATATCTTAATTCACCCCTCCACTTT. It encodes CASSLEYLNSPLHF.

The CDR3 DNA is TGTGCCAGCAGCGCAGGAACAGGGGGCCGGGAGACCCAGTACTTC. It yields the protein CASSAGTGGRETQYF. V gene TRBV9 combines with J gene TRBJ2-5, with TRBD1 matching 9 bases. Germline CDR1 and CDR2: SGDLS and YYNGEE. With V trimmed by 3 bases and J by 5 bases, 8 bases remained unmatched. The CDR3 contains 15 residues.

The V call is TRBV5-1, the J call TRBJ2-5, with D uncertain. This CDR3 comprises 15 residues. V lost 0 bases, J lost 1 base, and 10 bases lay in between. Germline V gene sequence: CDR1 SGHRS, CDR2 YFSETQ. The CDR3 coding sequence is TGCGCCAGCAGCTTGGCCGGTACAGTCCAAGAGACCCAGTACTTC. Encoded protein: CASSLAGTVQETQYF.

The rearrangement links TRBV7-9 to TRBJ1-1, with D perhaps matching TRBD1 (5 bases). Germline V CDR1 and CDR2: SEHNR, FQNEAQ (reference sequence). There are 15 residues in the CDR3. Between the trimmed V and J ends, which lost 0 bases and 2 bases, there was a span of 10 bases. The DNA for the CDR3 is TGTGCCAGCAGCTTAGCCGAGGGGTTTAACACTGAAGCTTTCTTT. Its protein is CASSLAEGFNTEAFF.

The J gene is TRBJ2-5, the V gene TRBV18; D possibly corresponds to TRBD2 (6 bases). V was cut by 3 bases and J by 3 bases, with 14 bases left in between. The CDR3 length is 15 residues. Germline-derived CDR1 and CDR2 are KGHSH and LQKENI. CDR3 sequence: CASSPAIGGEETQYF. In DNA form, the CDR3 reads TGTGCCAGCTCACCGGCGATAGGAGGGGAAGAGACCCAGTACTTC. Together with reference TRBV18 and TRBJ2-5, the CDR3 gives the full variable domain: NAGVMQNPRHLVRRRGQEARLRCSPMKGHSHVYWYRQLPEEGLKFMVYLQKENIIDESGMPKERFSAEFPKEGPSILRIQQVVRGDSAAYFCASSPAIGGEETQYFGPGTRLLVL.

The chain employs TRBV5-1 and TRBJ2-7; D might be TRBD1 (5 bases). This CDR3 has 13 residues. The germline V gene encodes CDR1 SGHRS and CDR2 YFSETQ. V gave up 2 bases and J gave up 5 bases, with 11 bases separating them. Here the CDR3 reads CASSLPRVDEQYF. CDR3 coding DNA: TGCGCCAGCAGCTTACCCAGGGTCGACGAGCAGTACTTC.

The chain recombines TRBV6-4 with TRBJ1-2, with TRBD1 matching 7 bases. The CDR3 covers 14 residues. The V segment lost 4 bases and the J segment 8 bases; nucleotides outside the gene matches: 10. Germline V gene data show CDR1 as MRHNA and CDR2 as SNTAGT. DNA of the CDR3: TGTGCCAGCAGTGCACCGACAGGGTGGGTGGGCTACACCTTC. Translation: CASSAPTGWVGYTF.

The V gene is TRBV2, the J gene TRBJ1-1; no clear D. The CDR3 length is 13 residues. CDR1 and CDR2 (germline): SNHLY, FYNNEI. V was trimmed by 6 bases and J by 1 base, leaving 9 bases between them. The CDR3 region has the DNA TGTGCCAGCAGGGGTAATTCGAACACTGAAGCTTTCTTT. Translation gives CASRGNSNTEAFF.

The chain links TRBV10-1 to TRBJ1-6; D gene ambiguous. V was cut by 2 bases and J by 11 bases, with 10 bases left in between. The CDR3 consists of 13 residues. From germline, CDR1 is WNHNN and CDR2 SYGVQD (reference sequence). CDR3 region: CASSEPHPPPLHF. The CDR3 DNA follows: TGCGCCAGCAGTGAGCCTCACCCCCCACCCCTCCACTTT.

V is TRBV4-1 and J is TRBJ2-2; D not resolved. The CDR3 runs to 16 residues. Per the germline V gene, CDR1 is MGHRA and CDR2 is YSYEKL. V lost 1 base and J lost 6, with 15 bases in between. CDR3 protein: CASSQVYGVPAGELFF. The CDR3 bases are TGCGCCAGCAGCCAAGTATATGGGGTTCCCGCCGGGGAGCTGTTTTTT.

The genes are TRBV7-3 and TRBJ2-1; 10 bases are a match to TRBD2. The germline V gene encodes CDR1 SGHTA and CDR2 FQGTGA. The ends lost 6 bases at V and 8 bases at J; junction bases unmatched: 7. This CDR3 has 14 residues. CDR3 sequence reads: CASRKAGGPDEQFF. DNA for the CDR3: TGTGCCAGCAGGAAAGCGGGAGGGCCGGATGAGCAGTTCTTC.